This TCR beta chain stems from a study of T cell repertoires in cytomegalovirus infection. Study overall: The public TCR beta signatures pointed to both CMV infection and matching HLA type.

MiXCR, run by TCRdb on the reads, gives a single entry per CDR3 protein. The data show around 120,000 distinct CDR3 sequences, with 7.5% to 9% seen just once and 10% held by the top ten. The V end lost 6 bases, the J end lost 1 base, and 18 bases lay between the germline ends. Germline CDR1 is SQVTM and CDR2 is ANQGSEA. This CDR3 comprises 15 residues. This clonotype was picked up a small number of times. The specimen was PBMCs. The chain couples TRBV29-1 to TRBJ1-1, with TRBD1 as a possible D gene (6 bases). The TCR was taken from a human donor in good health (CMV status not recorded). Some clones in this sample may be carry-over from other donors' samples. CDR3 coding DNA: TGCAGCGTCGATCCCCGGGGGACAAAGAACACTGAAGCTTTCTTT. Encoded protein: CSVDPRGTKNTEAFF. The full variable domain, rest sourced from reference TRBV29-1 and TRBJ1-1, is SAVISQKPSRDICQRGTSLTIQCQVDSQVTMMFWYRQQPGQSLTLIATANQGSEATYESGFVIDKFPISRPNLTFSTLTVSNMSPEDSSIYLCSVDPRGTKNTEAFFGQGTRLTVV.